This T cell receptor beta chain was profiled in a study of blood T cells in healthy people across ages. This CDR3 is built from 13 residues. Germline V gives CDR1 DFQATT, CDR2 SNEGSKA (reference sequence). The V end lost 5 bases, the J end lost 5 bases, and 14 bases lay between the germline ends. The authors drew 8 to 10 milliliters of peripheral blood from each donor. Whole-study findings and limits: Whereas aged donors had fewer naive CD4+ cells, long-lived donors had more of them and higher diversity. A roughly linear fall in TCR beta diversity per million T cells was seen with increasing age.

A second PCR, run for roughly 7 to 11 cycles, used a sample-barcoded 5' primer plus a J-beta primer mix. All samples yielded 2.5 million or more CDR3-containing paired-end reads. TCRdb reanalysed the 5' RACE reads using MiXCR and keeps one entry per CDR3 protein. This table has over 1,300,000 distinct CDR3 sequences, approximately 59% appearing once. In its sample, this clonotype was seen a few times. Its antigen is currently unknown. The receptor's source is a young man in good health. Sequences were obtained from blood. The gene calls are TRBV20-1 and TRBJ2-3; D remains ambiguous. The CDR3 DNA reads as TGCAGTGCTCTCCTGCCCGGGCAAGATACGCAGTATTTT. It translates to CSALLPGQDTQYF.